This T cell receptor (beta chain) was identified during a study of human T cells and chemical hapten exposure. Individual cDNA molecules (in the library) carried attached unique molecular identifiers. Original analysis: A per-sample median of around 91,000 TCRs was observed, with counts ranging from about 23,224 to 690,600. MiXCR was run by TCRdb on the RACE reads, yielding one entry per CDR3 protein. These V and J calls are TCRdb output, not the study's own analysis. In the table there are more than 70,000 distinct CDR3 sequences, 8.5% to 9% of which are singletons. This clonotype has at least ten counts. The target antigen is unknown. Findings and limits, study-wide: TCRs at high frequency, those above 1 in 1000, did not change with DPC sensitization.

Time point denoted: pre-sensitization, week 0. Treatment: therapeutic diphenylcyclopropenone sensitization with weekly scalp DPC. RNA extraction used unfractionated whole blood as the source of total RNA. This CDR3 has 13 residues. Germline-derived CDR1 and CDR2 are MNHEY and SMNVEV (reference sequence). The V end lost 3 bases, the J end lost 3 bases, and 9 bases lay between the germline ends. The genes are TRBV27 and TRBJ2-7, with D perhaps assigned TRBD1 or TRBD2 (6 bases each). This TCR derives from a man aged 40-55 years with alopecia areata. Some clones in this sample may be carry-over from other donors' samples. Source: whole blood, taken in connection with sensitization to the hapten diphenylcyclopropenone (DPC). The CDR3 DNA follows: TGTGCCAGCAGTTTCAGGGGAGGCTACGAGCAGTACGTC. It is translated as CASSFRGGYEQYV.